Shown below are 28 T cell receptor beta chains from a single sample sequenced in a study of cytomegalovirus exposure and HLA in healthy donors. PCR primers comprised 60 Vbeta and 13 Jbeta primers. Sequenced by immunoSEQ multiplex PCR; TCRdb stores in-frame clones only, minus some. The repertoire holds 150,000 to 200,000 clones, with around 80% as singletons. Sequenced material: PBMCs. The receptors derive from a woman aged 45-59 years in good health and CMV-seronegative.

This rearrangement joins TRBV6-6 to TRBJ1-6; maybe TRBD1 (6 bases). V was shortened by 0 bases and J by 9 bases, with 15 bases between the two germline ends. Germline V CDR1 and CDR2: MNHNY, SVGAGI (reference sequence). The CDR3 extends over 16 amino acids. The CDR3 DNA is TGTGCCAGCAGTTACTCGAACAGGGTAGGGAGTTCACCCCTCCACTTT. Protein: CASSYSNRVGSSPLHF.

CDR3 sequence (DNA): TGTGCCAGTAGGACCCAGGACAGTCTTCAGCCCCAGCATTTT. It is translated as CASRTQDSLQPQHF. This sequence joins TRBV19 and TRBJ1-5; D is possibly TRBD1 (6 bases). From germline, CDR1 is LNHDA and CDR2 SQIVND (reference sequence). The CDR3 extends over 14 amino acids. The V end was cut by 6 bases, the J end by 6 bases, with 15 bases between.

CDR3 bases: TGCGCCAGCAGCCAAGAGGGCAGCGGGAGGACGAATGAGCAGTTCTTC. Translation: CASSQEGSGRTNEQFF. V and J are TRBV4-3 and TRBJ2-1; 9 nucleotides align to TRBD2. J lost 7 bases, V lost 0 bases, and 7 bases had no gene match. CDR1 and CDR2 (germline): LGHNA, YSLEER. This CDR3 has 16 amino acids.

The J gene is TRBJ1-6, the V gene TRBV6-1; D is unresolved. In germline, CDR1 is MNHNS, CDR2 SASEGT. V dropped 6 bases and J dropped 6 bases, with 9 bases sitting between them. This CDR3 region has 13 residues. The CDR3 loop is CASREVLNSPLHF. The CDR3 DNA reads TGTGCCAGCAGGGAGGTCCTTAATTCACCCCTCCACTTT.

The V call is TRBV6-5, the J call TRBJ2-7, with D possibly matching TRBD1 (5 bases). Germline lookup yields CDR1 MNHEY and CDR2 SVGAGI. The V and J ends lost 6 bases and 7 bases respectively, with 19 bases between them. The CDR3 length is 14 residues. The CDR3 DNA reads TGTGCCAGCAGCCGCGACAGTTACGGCCGGGAGCAGTACTTC. Its translation: CASSRDSYGREQYF.

This chain joins TRBV7-3 and TRBJ2-7; weak D call: TRBD2 (5 bases). The CDR3 length is 14 residues. Trimming cost V 1 base and J 1 base, with 8 bases left between them. The V gene's germline CDR1 is SGHTA and CDR2 FQGTGA. The DNA for the CDR3 is TGTGCCAGCAGCTTAAGTGGGAGTTCCTACGAGCAGTACTTC. It translates to CASSLSGSSYEQYF.

The CDR3 here is CASSLMAREGSEQFF. For the CDR3, the DNA is TGTGCCAGCAGCTTAATGGCGCGGGAGGGGAGTGAGCAGTTCTTC. The V gene is TRBV11-2, the J gene TRBJ2-1; the match to TRBD2 covers 9 bases. V shed 2 bases and J 9 bases; nucleotides not matched to a gene: 8. The CDR3 totals 15 residues. Looked up from germline, CDR1 is SGHAT and CDR2 is FQNNGV.

The chain has TRBV5-1 and TRBJ2-3, with D perhaps TRBD1 (6 bases). Trimming stripped 0 bases from V and 5 bases from J, with 10 bases between. Germline CDR1 reads SGHRS; CDR2 reads YFSETQ. The CDR3 is 14 amino acids. The CDR3 sequence is CASSLGGGGDTQYF. The CDR3 DNA reads as TGCGCCAGCAGCTTGGGAGGGGGTGGAGATACGCAGTATTTT.

CDR3 amino acids: CASSSSSSGSRNEQFF. Written as DNA, the CDR3 is TGTGCCAGCAGCTCCAGCTCTAGCGGGAGCCGCAATGAGCAGTTCTTC. J is TRBJ2-1 and V is TRBV7-2; TRBD2 matches 10 bases. CDR1 and CDR2 (germline): SGHTA, FQGNSA. Germline trimming cut 4 bases from V and 6 bases from J; bases unmatched to any gene: 9. The CDR3 consists of 16 residues.

The chain links TRBV28 to TRBJ2-7; 10 bases fit TRBD1. From germline, CDR1 is MDHEN and CDR2 SYDVKM. V shed 8 bases, J shed 2 bases, and the junction held 15 bases outside the gene matches. This CDR3 spans 17 amino acids. The CDR3 DNA follows: TGTGCCAGCCGCCTGCCCCCGGGACAGGGGAAAACCTACGAGCAGTACTTC. This encodes CASRLPPGQGKTYEQYF. Looking up the rest from reference TRBV28 and TRBJ2-7 gives the full variable domain: DVKVTQSSRYLVKRTGEKVFLECVQDMDHENMFWYRQDPGLGLRLIYFSYDVKMKEKGDIPEGYSVSREKKERFSLILESASTNQTSMYLCASRLPPGQGKTYEQYFGPGTRLTVT.

The V gene is TRBV6-1, the J gene TRBJ1-2, with TRBD1 as a possible D gene (6 bases). The CDR3 runs to 15 residues. Trimming pared 8 bases from V and 1 base from J, leaving 17 bases between. Germline V CDR1 and CDR2: MNHNS, SASEGT. CDR3 nucleotides: TGTGCCAGCGTAAGCGACAGGCCGGTTAACTATGGCTACACCTTC. Translation gives CASVSDRPVNYGYTF.

This sequence joins TRBV6-5 and TRBJ2-1, with TRBD2 matching over 9 bases. The CDR3 extends over 15 amino acids. Trimming cost V 5 bases and J 8 bases; bases outside gene matches: 10. The V gene's germline CDR1 is MNHEY and CDR2 SVGAGI. CDR3 sequence reads: CASSPRLGLAHEQFF. CDR3 DNA sequence: TGTGCCAGCAGTCCAAGGCTGGGACTAGCCCATGAGCAGTTCTTC.

The gene calls are TRBV28 and TRBJ1-2; TRBD1 matches 10 bases. The trim removed 3 bases at V and 8 bases at J, leaving 3 bases unmatched. The CDR3 has 13 residues. The germline V gene encodes CDR1 MDHEN and CDR2 SYDVKM. As DNA, the CDR3 is TGTGCCAGCAGTTTCGGGACAGGGGAAGGCTACACCTTC. It is translated as CASSFGTGEGYTF.

The rearrangement links TRBV5-4 to TRBJ2-5, with 8 nucleotides matching TRBD2. This CDR3 comprises 16 residues. Germline CDR1 and CDR2: SGHNT and YYREEE (reference sequence). The junction had 11 bases not matched to a gene; V was cut back by 2 bases and J by 5 bases. CDR3 sequence: CASSLQGSGREETQYF. In DNA form, the CDR3 reads TGTGCCAGCAGCTTACAAGGGAGCGGGAGAGAGGAGACCCAGTACTTC.

The chain recombines TRBV28 with TRBJ1-6; D might be TRBD1 (6 bases). Trimming stripped 5 bases from V and 10 bases from J, with 21 bases between. The CDR3 has 16 amino acids. The germline V gene encodes CDR1 MDHEN and CDR2 SYDVKM. CDR3 sequence: CASSIPTGLVNSPLHF. Here the CDR3 DNA reads TGTGCCAGCAGTATTCCAACAGGGTTAGTTAACTCACCCCTCCACTTT.

This chain uses TRBV28 with TRBJ2-1, with 8 bases identical to TRBD1. Unmatched junction bases numbered 4, after V lost 6 bases and J lost 6 bases. Looked up from germline, CDR1 is MDHEN and CDR2 is SYDVKM. This CDR3 has 13 amino acids. CDR3: CASSGTGVNEQFF. The CDR3 region has the DNA TGTGCCAGCAGCGGGACAGGAGTCAATGAGCAGTTCTTC.

This clone appeared a few times. The V call is TRBV6-6, the J call TRBJ1-3, with 7 bases matching TRBD1. CDR1 MNHNY and CDR2 SVGAGI come from the germline V gene (reference sequence). The CDR3 is made up of 16 amino acids. V was pared by 7 bases and J by 4 bases, with 13 bases of the junction left unmatched. The CDR3 region is CASTFGVGTAGNTIYF. The CDR3 bases are TGTGCCAGCACCTTCGGGGTCGGGACAGCAGGAAACACCATATATTTT.

V gene TRBV10-3 combines with J gene TRBJ1-1; D is perhaps TRBD1 (5 bases). CDR1 ENHRY and CDR2 SYGVKD come from the germline V gene. The CDR3 runs to 13 residues. The V end was cut by 4 bases, the J end by 5 bases, with 11 bases between. In DNA, the CDR3 is TGTGCCATCAGTGTCCCAGGGCAAACTGAAGCTTTCTTT. It yields the protein CAISVPGQTEAFF.

V gene TRBV28 combines with J gene TRBJ2-3; TRBD2 agrees at 12 bases. Germline V lookup: CDR1 MDHEN, CDR2 SYDVKM. With V trimmed by 7 bases and J by 3 bases, 2 bases remained unmatched. The CDR3 is 14 residues long. The CDR3 loop reads CASILAGGTDTQYF. DNA of the CDR3: TGTGCCAGCATCCTAGCGGGAGGGACAGATACGCAGTATTTT.

V is TRBV15 and J is TRBJ2-1, with 7 nucleotides matching TRBD1. Germline loops: CDR1 LNHNV, CDR2 YYDKDF (reference sequence). V was clipped by 0 bases and J by 0 bases; unmatched bases: 8. The CDR3 sequence is 18 residues long. The CDR3 DNA reads TGTGCCACCAGCAGAGATCGGACAGGCCCTAGCTCCTACAATGAGCAGTTCTTC. Its protein is CATSRDRTGPSSYNEQFF.

This sequence joins TRBV7-9 and TRBJ2-5, with TRBD2 as a possible D gene (5 bases). The tail of the sequence fits TRBJ2-7 better, so the J call may be wrong. The CDR3 has 11 amino acids. CDR1 and CDR2 from the germline V gene are SEHNR and FQNEAQ (reference sequence). In DNA form, the CDR3 reads TGTGCCAGCAGCCGGGGTTACGAGCAGTACTTC. Translated: CASSRGYEQYF.

V is TRBV7-9 and J is TRBJ1-5; TRBD1 agrees at 11 bases. CDR1 and CDR2 from the germline V gene are SEHNR and FQNEAQ (reference sequence). After removal of 5 bases from V and 6 bases from J, the junction contained 3 bases not matched to a gene. CDR3 length: 14 residues. Here the CDR3 DNA reads TGTGCCAGCAGCGGACAGGGGGCGGGTCAGCCCCAGCATTTT. It codes for CASSGQGAGQPQHF.

This chain connects TRBV18 to TRBJ1-2, with 11 nucleotides matching TRBD1. V lost 6 bases to trimming and J lost 8 bases; unmatched junction nucleotides: 2. Germline assignment: CDR1 KGHSH and CDR2 LQKENI. This CDR3 has 12 residues. The CDR3 coding sequence is TGTGCCAGCTCCGGGACAGGGGGAGGCTACACCTTC. It specifies CASSGTGGGYTF.

The chain is built from TRBV28 and TRBJ1-2; D is perhaps TRBD1 (6 bases). This CDR3 spans 16 amino acids. Looked up from germline, CDR1 is MDHEN and CDR2 is SYDVKM. Trimming cost V 4 bases and J 6 bases, with 21 bases left between them. The CDR3 sequence: CASSSSGTRDRDGYTF. In DNA, the CDR3 is TGTGCCAGCAGTTCGTCCGGGACAAGGGATCGGGATGGCTACACCTTC.

The chain carries TRBV18 and TRBJ2-2; the D gene is possibly TRBD2 (6 bases). Germline loops: CDR1 KGHSH, CDR2 LQKENI. There are 17 residues in the CDR3. V shed 3 bases and J shed 0 bases, with 14 bases lying between them. The CDR3 DNA follows: TGTGCCAGCTCACCCGGAGCCGGGAGAGCGAACACCGGGGAGCTGTTTTTT. Translating it yields CASSPGAGRANTGELFF.

On this clone: One end of the junction is discordant with germline, which a read error may explain. The rearrangement uses TRBV7-7 and TRBJ1-3; D not resolved. Germline lookup yields CDR1 SSHAT and CDR2 FNYEAQ (reference sequence). This CDR3 is 17 amino acids long. CDR3 sequence: CASSPVYRLPNGNTIYF. Written as DNA, the CDR3 is TGTGCTAGCAGCCCCGTGTACCGACTTCCAAATGGAAACACCATATATTTT.

The rearrangement joins TRBV9 to TRBJ1-6; D may be TRBD1 (6 bases). V lost 4 bases and J lost 8, with 19 bases in between. Germline V gives CDR1 SGDLS, CDR2 YYNGEE. CDR3 length: 16 amino acids. This CDR3 reads CASSPSQGSEYSPLHF. CDR3 in DNA: TGTGCCAGCAGCCCCTCCCAGGGGTCGGAATATTCACCCCTCCACTTT.

This chain uses TRBV7-2 with TRBJ1-3, with unresolved D. The germline V gene encodes CDR1 SGHTA and CDR2 FQGNSA. The CDR3 sequence is 16 residues long. Trimming took off 2 bases at V and 0 bases at J, with 11 bases between the two ends. The CDR3 coding sequence is TGTGCCAGCAGCTTAAACCCGGGGATCTCTGGAAACACCATATATTTT. The encoded protein is CASSLNPGISGNTIYF.